Listed below are T cell receptor beta chains from one sample, sequenced in a study of beta chain features in type 1 diabetes. The method was immunoSEQ multiplex PCR; TCRdb's version includes in-frame clones alone and lacks a portion of them. The sample carries 250,000 to 300,000 clones, about 24% recorded once. The sample comprised naive CD4+ T cells from blood. All receptors derive from a woman in her twenties or thirties with type 1 diabetes. CDR3s leave out the opening cysteine and the closing phenylalanine or tryptophan. D genes are given only for firm matches. Clone size is given for some rows only: seen once, a few or many times, or a class if the clone is expanded.

j_call: TRBJ1-1; v_call: TRBV29-1; clone_size: few; d_call: -; cdr3_aa: SVGQANTEAF
j_call: TRBJ1-5; v_call: TRBV21-1; clone_size: -; d_call: -; cdr3_aa: ASSRKEGRNQPQH
j_call: TRBJ1-1; v_call: TRBV4-2; clone_size: -; d_call: TRBD1; cdr3_aa: ASSQKQGVAF
j_call: TRBJ2-3; v_call: TRBV28; clone_size: few; d_call: -; cdr3_aa: ASSLPGTSTDTQY
j_call: TRBJ2-5; v_call: TRBV5-4; clone_size: once; d_call: -; cdr3_aa: ASSFDRGQETQY
j_call: TRBJ1-2; v_call: TRBV7-2; clone_size: -; d_call: -; cdr3_aa: ASSSDRTGYGYT
j_call: TRBJ2-3; v_call: TRBV18; clone_size: -; d_call: -; cdr3_aa: ASSPPGLSTDTQY
j_call: TRBJ2-2; v_call: TRBV9; clone_size: few; d_call: -; cdr3_aa: ASSPNPAGNTGELF
j_call: TRBJ2-5; v_call: TRBV23-1; clone_size: few; d_call: TRBD2; cdr3_aa: ASSPRTSSQETQY
j_call: TRBJ2-1; v_call: TRBV9; clone_size: few; d_call: -; cdr3_aa: ASSVGREQF
j_call: TRBJ2-7; v_call: TRBV9; clone_size: few; d_call: TRBD1; cdr3_aa: ASSVGGQVSYEQY
j_call: TRBJ2-3; v_call: TRBV28; clone_size: -; d_call: TRBD2; cdr3_aa: ASRPGLAGLTDTQY
j_call: TRBJ2-5; v_call: TRBV25-1; clone_size: -; d_call: TRBD2; cdr3_aa: ASSVFVGAGDDETQY
j_call: TRBJ1-2; v_call: TRBV6-5; clone_size: -; d_call: TRBD1; cdr3_aa: ASSYSTGVGGYT
j_call: TRBJ2-1; v_call: TRBV7-3; clone_size: few; d_call: -; cdr3_aa: ASSLQGDEQF
j_call: TRBJ2-3; v_call: TRBV19; clone_size: few; d_call: -; cdr3_aa: ASTRGGATDTQY
j_call: TRBJ2-5; v_call: TRBV28; clone_size: few; d_call: -; cdr3_aa: ASSTGPETQY
j_call: TRBJ2-4; v_call: TRBV28; clone_size: -; d_call: -; cdr3_aa: ASSLSGRQGNIQY
j_call: TRBJ1-1; v_call: TRBV9; clone_size: -; d_call: TRBD1; cdr3_aa: ASSVVTGGSAF
j_call: TRBJ2-4; v_call: TRBV11-2; clone_size: few; d_call: -; cdr3_aa: ASSLDTPIQAPRQY
j_call: TRBJ1-2; v_call: TRBV7-3; clone_size: -; d_call: TRBD1; cdr3_aa: ASSSTTGARVYGYT
j_call: TRBJ2-3; v_call: TRBV9; clone_size: -; d_call: -; cdr3_aa: ASSFRGSTDTQY
j_call: TRBJ2-5; v_call: TRBV5-1; clone_size: -; d_call: TRBD2; cdr3_aa: ASSETGTSEETQY
j_call: TRBJ2-3; v_call: TRBV13; clone_size: -; d_call: TRBD2; cdr3_aa: ASRREGLSADTQY
j_call: TRBJ2-7; v_call: TRBV29-1; clone_size: -; d_call: TRBD1; cdr3_aa: SAGQGTGPQY
j_call: TRBJ1-5; v_call: TRBV5-1; clone_size: few; d_call: TRBD1; cdr3_aa: ASSPGQGSNQPQH
j_call: TRBJ2-7; v_call: TRBV19; clone_size: few; d_call: TRBD2; cdr3_aa: ASSMDWDASGRNEQY
j_call: TRBJ2-5; v_call: TRBV5-1; clone_size: few; d_call: -; cdr3_aa: ASSFAETQY
j_call: TRBJ1-2; v_call: TRBV6-5; clone_size: -; d_call: -; cdr3_aa: ASSPEERRSYGYT
j_call: TRBJ2-5; v_call: TRBV7-9; clone_size: -; d_call: TRBD1; cdr3_aa: ARQGAGETQY
j_call: TRBJ2-1; v_call: TRBV5-1; clone_size: few; d_call: TRBD2; cdr3_aa: ASSPEGSGSGSEQF
j_call: TRBJ1-2; v_call: TRBV7-9; clone_size: -; d_call: TRBD1; cdr3_aa: ASSPTGTGYYGYT
j_call: TRBJ2-1; v_call: TRBV4-2; clone_size: -; d_call: TRBD2; cdr3_aa: ASSQDPSGGSGYNEQF
j_call: TRBJ2-2; v_call: TRBV29-1; clone_size: -; d_call: TRBD2; cdr3_aa: SVGLAGNTGELF
j_call: TRBJ2-3; v_call: TRBV29-1; clone_size: few; d_call: -; cdr3_aa: SVDDPQGTDTQY
j_call: TRBJ2-1; v_call: TRBV7-3; clone_size: -; d_call: TRBD2; cdr3_aa: ASSPGVAGKEQF
j_call: TRBJ2-2; v_call: TRBV5-1; clone_size: few; d_call: -; cdr3_aa: ASRAPGSGNTGELF
j_call: TRBJ2-1; v_call: TRBV30; clone_size: few; d_call: TRBD2; cdr3_aa: AWSAGTSYNEQF
j_call: TRBJ1-1; v_call: TRBV5-1; clone_size: few; d_call: -; cdr3_aa: ASSLDRNTEAF
j_call: TRBJ2-1; v_call: TRBV4-1; clone_size: -; d_call: TRBD2; cdr3_aa: ASSRLAGSYNEQF
j_call: TRBJ2-3; v_call: TRBV25-1; clone_size: -; d_call: TRBD2; cdr3_aa: ASRPKTGTSGEDTQY
j_call: TRBJ2-7; v_call: TRBV28; clone_size: -; d_call: TRBD2; cdr3_aa: ASRRSSGRGSPYEQY
j_call: TRBJ2-4; v_call: TRBV21-1; clone_size: once; d_call: -; cdr3_aa: ASTKRTSGAANIQY
j_call: TRBJ1-1; v_call: TRBV30; clone_size: few; d_call: -; cdr3_aa: AWRYPDTEAF
j_call: TRBJ1-1; v_call: TRBV9; clone_size: few; d_call: TRBD1; cdr3_aa: ASSVQGVNTEAF